One sample yielded the 27 T cell receptor beta chains listed below, sequenced in a study of vaccination effects on CD4 cells after COVID-19. Sequencing used immunoSEQ multiplex PCR; TCRdb keeps in-frame clones, though not all of them. In the table there are about 69,000 clones, 76% of which are singletons. No cognate antigen is known for these TCRs. Before sequencing, viral peptide pools were used by the ViraFEST assay to expand antigen-specific CD4+ T cells. Subsequent to a culture period of about ten days, CD4+ T cells were isolated. Each person got two doses of an mRNA SARS-CoV-2 vaccine, BNT162b2 or mRNA-1273. The specimen was CD4+ T cells from PBMCs cultured with HCoV-OC43 spike peptides, collected after COVID-19 vaccination. Subset here: HCoV-OC43 spike overlapping peptide pool stimulation. The source is a human donor who received a COVID-19 vaccine.

The genes are TRBV7-3 and TRBJ1-2, with D possibly TRBD1 on 5 matching bases. The CDR3 runs to 18 residues. The germline gives CDR1 SGHTA, CDR2 FQGTGA. Trimming removed 1 base at V and 7 bases at J, with 25 bases between. The DNA of the CDR3 is TGTGCCAGCAGCTTAAACACCCTTCGAGGGGAAGCCCGACGTGGCTACACCTTC. This sequence encodes CASSLNTLRGEARRGYTF.

The chain carries TRBV28 and TRBJ2-3; 10 nucleotides match TRBD1. V was pared by 3 bases and J by 2 bases, with 8 bases of the junction left unmatched. The CDR3 runs to 17 residues. Germline values: CDR1 MDHEN, CDR2 SYDVKM. CDR3 region: CASSLRTGGGHTDTQYF. In DNA form, the CDR3 reads TGTGCCAGCAGTTTGCGGACAGGGGGAGGTCACACAGATACGCAGTATTTT.

This chain uses TRBV5-1 with TRBJ2-5; 9 nucleotides line up with TRBD1. The length of the CDR3 is 15 residues. Germline CDR1 is SGHRS and CDR2 is YFSETQ. V lost 0 bases to trimming and J lost 4 bases; unmatched junction nucleotides: 4. This CDR3 reads CASSLGGTGRETQYF. As DNA, the CDR3 is TGCGCCAGCAGCTTGGGAGGGACAGGGCGAGAGACCCAGTACTTC.

This chain uses TRBV5-5 with TRBJ1-1; tentative D call: TRBD1 (5 bases). CDR3 length: 12 amino acids. V shed 0 bases and J shed 8 bases, with 8 bases lying between them. The germline gives CDR1 SGHKS, CDR2 YYEKEE (reference sequence). Here the CDR3 DNA reads TGTGCCAGCAGCTTGGTTGACAGAGAAGCTTTCTTT. The encoded protein is CASSLVDREAFF.

The V and J genes are TRBV6-2 or TRBV6-3 and TRBJ1-2, with TRBD1 matching over 8 bases. Trimming at V came to 5 bases and at J to 5 bases, leaving 13 bases not matched to a gene. CDR1 MNHEY and CDR2 SVGEGT come from the germline V gene. The CDR3 runs to 16 residues. In DNA form, the CDR3 reads TGTGCCAGCAGTCCGCGCCCGCTACAGGGGGAGTATGGCTACACCTTC. Protein product: CASSPRPLQGEYGYTF.

The rearrangement joins TRBV12-3 or TRBV12-4 to TRBJ1-2; TRBD1 is a possible D gene (6 bases). Trimming shortened V by 0 bases and J by 6 bases, and 8 bases separated the two germline ends. CDR3 length equals 13 residues. The CDR3 spells CASSLAQGHGYTF. The CDR3 DNA reads as TGTGCCAGCAGTTTAGCACAGGGCCATGGCTACACCTTC.

The rearrangement uses TRBV5-4 and TRBJ2-5; TRBD1 matches 7 bases. Germline V gives CDR1 SGHNT, CDR2 YYREEE (reference sequence). The CDR3 runs to 13 residues. Germline trimming cut 4 bases from V and 2 bases from J; bases unmatched to any gene: 2. The CDR3 DNA sequence: TGTGCCAGCAGCCCCAGGGGGCAAGAGACCCAGTACTTC. Translated: CASSPRGQETQYF.

The chain has TRBV20-1 and TRBJ1-5; possibly TRBD1 for D (5 bases). Trimming left V 3 bases short and J 1 base short, with 13 bases between. Germline lookup yields CDR1 DFQATT and CDR2 SNEGSKA (reference sequence). The CDR3 contains 15 residues. Here the CDR3 reads CSASKGSISNQPQHF. CDR3 bases: TGCAGTGCTAGTAAGGGGTCTATAAGCAATCAGCCCCAGCATTTT.

The chain carries TRBV7-2 and TRBJ2-2, with 14 bases matching TRBD2. With V trimmed by 5 bases and J by 6 bases, 5 bases remained unmatched. Germline values: CDR1 SGHTA, CDR2 FQGNSA. The CDR3 totals 16 residues. CDR3 sequence: CASSQGLAGGSGELFF. The CDR3 nucleotides are TGTGCCAGCAGCCAAGGACTAGCGGGGGGCTCCGGGGAGCTGTTTTTT.

The V and J genes are TRBV18 and TRBJ1-1, with 8 nucleotides matching TRBD1. V was pared by 3 bases and J by 1 base, with 4 bases of the junction left unmatched. Germline V lookup: CDR1 KGHSH, CDR2 LQKENI. This CDR3 contains 15 residues. CDR3 bases: TGTGCCAGCTCACCGGAGACAGGGGCGAACACTGAAGCTTTCTTT. Translating it yields CASSPETGANTEAFF.

The table lists this clone with a count of one. V and J are TRBV5-1 and TRBJ1-2; unclear D gene. The CDR3 has 14 amino acids. CDR1 and CDR2 (germline): SGHRS, YFSETQ. V was cut by 0 bases and J by 6 bases, with 12 bases left in between. The CDR3 protein is CASSLGAAGDGYTF. The DNA for the CDR3 is TGCGCCAGCAGCTTGGGAGCGGCCGGAGATGGCTACACCTTC.

V usage is TRBV9 and J usage is TRBJ1-4; possible D gene TRBD1, 5 bases. This CDR3 is 13 amino acids long. CDR1 is SGDLS and CDR2 is YYNGEE in the germline V gene. The V and J ends lost 3 bases and 8 bases respectively, with 11 bases between them. CDR3 amino acids: CASSETGREKLFF. The CDR3 DNA reads as TGTGCCAGCAGCGAAACAGGTCGCGAAAAACTGTTTTTT.

The chain joins TRBV18 to TRBJ2-1; possibly TRBD1 or TRBD2 for D (7 bases each). V shed 3 bases and J shed 6 bases, with 15 bases lying between them. This CDR3 region has 15 residues. Germline assignment: CDR1 KGHSH and CDR2 LQKENI. DNA of the CDR3: TGTGCCAGCTCACCGGGGAGGGACAGCGCCAATGAGCAGTTCTTC. Its translation: CASSPGRDSANEQFF.

The genes are TRBV3-1 (or the pseudogene TRBV3-2) and TRBJ2-5; D not resolved. From germline, CDR1 is LGHDT and CDR2 YNNKEL (reference sequence). V shed 0 bases and J shed 4 bases, with 0 bases lying between them. This CDR3 contains 11 residues. CDR3 sequence (DNA): TGTGCCAGCAGCCAAGAAGAGACCCAGTACTTC. Encoded protein: CASSQEETQYF.

This clone was detected a few times. V usage is TRBV2 and J usage is TRBJ2-7; 8 nucleotides align to TRBD1. The CDR3 contains 12 residues. V was clipped by 6 bases and J by 3 bases; unmatched bases: 1. Looked up from germline, CDR1 is SNHLY and CDR2 is FYNNEI. The CDR3 DNA follows: TGTGCCAGCAGCGGGACAGGCTACGAGCAGTACGTC. Its translation: CASSGTGYEQYV.

This clone has just a few counts. The chain couples TRBV5-1 to TRBJ1-3; D is ambiguous. Germline V gene lookup returns CDR1 SGHRS and CDR2 YFSETQ. Trimming stripped 0 bases from V and 4 bases from J, with 8 bases between. The CDR3 has 14 amino acids. CDR3 coding DNA: TGCGCCAGCAGCTTGGGAGCGGTAGGAAACACCATATATTTT. This gives the protein CASSLGAVGNTIYF.

The chain combines TRBV4-1 with TRBJ1-2, with D uncertain. The V end was cut by 1 base, the J end by 8 bases, with 11 bases between. Germline loops: CDR1 MGHRA, CDR2 YSYEKL. The CDR3 extends over 13 amino acids. CDR3 DNA: TGCGCCAGCAGCCAAGTCCCCATAGGCGGCTACACCTTC. This codes for CASSQVPIGGYTF.

The rearrangement joins TRBV7-2 to TRBJ1-5, with a weak D call TRBD1 (6 bases). The V gene lost 5 bases and the J gene lost 4 bases, with 12 bases spanning the gap. The germline CDR1 and CDR2 sequences are SGHTA and FQGNSA. The CDR3 length is 14 residues. CDR3: CASSQGTLNQPQHF. The CDR3 bases are TGTGCCAGCAGCCAGGGGACACTAAATCAGCCCCAGCATTTT.

This chain links TRBV5-1 with TRBJ2-1, with 9 bases lining up with TRBD1. CDR3 length: 16 residues. The germline CDR1 and CDR2 sequences are SGHRS and YFSETQ. V was pared by 1 base and J by 3 bases, with 5 bases of the junction left unmatched. The DNA for the CDR3 is TGCGCCAGCAGCTTGCTAACAGGGGGCATCTACAATGAGCAGTTCTTC. Translated: CASSLLTGGIYNEQFF.

The gene calls are TRBV5-1 and TRBJ2-1; a possible D gene is TRBD1 (5 bases). Germline-derived CDR1 and CDR2 are SGHRS and YFSETQ. V was trimmed by 0 bases and J by 4 bases, leaving 17 bases between them. The length of the CDR3 is 17 residues. The CDR3: CASSLAVDSRVYNEQFF. CDR3 DNA sequence: TGCGCCAGCAGCTTGGCGGTAGACAGCCGGGTGTACAATGAGCAGTTCTTC.

The rearrangement links TRBV24-1 to TRBJ2-7; D call uncertain. V was pared by 0 bases and J by 1 base, with 9 bases between. The CDR3 runs 15 residues. The germline CDR1 and CDR2 sequences are KGHDR and SFDVKD. CDR3 sequence (DNA): TGTGCCACCAGTGATTTGGGACGCATTTCCTACGAGCAGTACGTC. Residues: CATSDLGRISYEQYV.

The chain uses TRBV4-1 and TRBJ1-6; tentative D call: TRBD1 (5 bases). There are 16 residues in the CDR3. V gave up 0 bases and J gave up 4 bases, with 10 bases separating them. Germline CDR1 and CDR2: MGHRA and YSYEKL. CDR3 amino acids: CASSQEGEFYNSPLHF. The CDR3 nucleotides are TGCGCCAGCAGCCAAGAAGGGGAATTTTATAATTCACCCCTCCACTTT.

The chain has TRBV7-2 and TRBJ2-5; D is unclear. The CDR3 runs 12 residues. Trimming shortened V by 8 bases and J by 5 bases, and 12 bases separated the two germline ends. Per germline, CDR1 SGHTA and CDR2 FQGNSA. CDR3 bases: TGTGCCAGCGGGGTTTTGCCTGAGACCCAGTACTTC. It yields the protein CASGVLPETQYF. Filled out from reference TRBV7-2 and TRBJ2-5, the complete variable domain reads GAGVSQSPSNKVTEKGKDVELRCDPISGHTALYWYRQSLGQGLEFLIYFQGNSAPDKSGLPSDRFSAERTGGSVSTLTIQRTQQEDSAVYLCASGVLPETQYFGPGTRLLVL.

The CDR3 protein is CASSPASGGAETQYF. The CDR3 coding sequence is TGTGCCAGCAGCCCAGCTAGCGGGGGGGCCGAGACCCAGTACTTC. The chain joins TRBV9 to TRBJ2-5, with 12 positions matching TRBD2. This CDR3 is 15 amino acids long. Trimming removed 4 bases from V and 5 bases from J; junction bases left unmatched: 6. Germline CDR1 and CDR2: SGDLS and YYNGEE.

This sequence joins TRBV2 and TRBJ1-5; perhaps TRBD1 as D (5 bases). This CDR3 region has 15 residues. Trimming cost V 3 bases and J 6 bases, with 15 bases left between them. Looked up from germline, CDR1 is SNHLY and CDR2 is FYNNEI. CDR3 sequence reads: CASSDGRVGGQPQHF. CDR3 bases: TGTGCCAGCAGTGACGGCAGGGTAGGAGGTCAGCCCCAGCATTTT.

The CDR3 DNA reads as TGTGCCAGCAGCTTAGGACTAGCGGGGGGGACAGATACGCAGTATTTT. Its protein product is CASSLGLAGGTDTQYF. V gene TRBV7-3 combines with J gene TRBJ2-3; 15 bases are a match to TRBD2. Germline CDR1 and CDR2: SGHTA and FQGTGA. CDR3 length equals 16 residues. V trimming: 2 bases; J trimming: 3 bases; junction bases outside the gene matches: 0.

The gene calls are TRBV7-2 and TRBJ1-3, with 7 bases that match TRBD1. Germline V gene lookup returns CDR1 SGHTA and CDR2 FQGNSA. The CDR3 spans 15 residues. V was clipped by 2 bases and J by 4 bases; unmatched bases: 5. CDR3 residues: CASSLMGTAGNTIYF. The CDR3 DNA reads TGTGCCAGCAGCTTAATGGGGACAGCGGGAAACACCATATATTTT.